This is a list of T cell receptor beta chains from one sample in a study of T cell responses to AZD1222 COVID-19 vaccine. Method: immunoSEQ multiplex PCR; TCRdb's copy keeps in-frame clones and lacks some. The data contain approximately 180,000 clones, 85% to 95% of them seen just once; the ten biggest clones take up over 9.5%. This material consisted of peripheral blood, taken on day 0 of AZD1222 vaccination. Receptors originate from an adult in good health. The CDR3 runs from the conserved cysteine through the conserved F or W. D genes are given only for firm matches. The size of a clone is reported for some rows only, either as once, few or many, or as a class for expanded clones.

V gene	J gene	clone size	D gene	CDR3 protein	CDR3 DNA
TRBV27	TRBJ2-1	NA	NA	CASSLGRILFF	TGTGCCAGCAGTTTAGGACGCATTCTGTTCTTC
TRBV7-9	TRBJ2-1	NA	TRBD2	CASSSPDSGRAWGYEQFF	TGTGCCAGCAGCTCCCCGGATAGCGGGAGGGCCTGGGGATATGAGCAGTTCTTC
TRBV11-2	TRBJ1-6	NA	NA	CASSPNRGRGTLHF	TGTGCCAGCAGCCCGAATCGAGGGCGCGGGACCCTCCACTTT
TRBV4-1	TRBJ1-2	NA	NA	CASSQPQRYGYTF	TGCGCCAGCAGCCAACCGCAGAGGTATGGCTACACCTTC
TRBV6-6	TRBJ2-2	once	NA	CASSSRVLVTGELFF	TGTGCCAGCAGTTCCAGGGTACTCGTCACCGGGGAGCTGTTTTTT
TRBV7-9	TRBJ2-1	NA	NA	CASSLFSGRREQFF	TGTGCCAGCAGCTTATTTTCTGGCCGCAGGGAGCAGTTCTTC
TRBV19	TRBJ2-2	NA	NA	CASSIVGHTNTGELFF	TGTGCCAGTAGTATTGTGGGGCACACGAACACCGGGGAGCTGTTTTTT
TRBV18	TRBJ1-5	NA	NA	CASSPREGGNQPQHF	TGTGCCAGCTCACCAAGAGAGGGGGGAAATCAGCCCCAGCATTTT
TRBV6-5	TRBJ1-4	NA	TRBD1	CASWDRATNEKLFF	TGTGCCAGCTGGGACAGGGCAACTAATGAAAAACTGTTTTTT
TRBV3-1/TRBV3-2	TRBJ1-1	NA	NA	CASSQGVAAEAFF	TGTGCCAGCAGCCAGGGGGTTGCCGCTGAAGCTTTCTTT
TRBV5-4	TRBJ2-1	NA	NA	CASSSLAPLGNVVNEQFF	TGTGCCAGCAGCTCCCTGGCCCCGTTGGGAAACGTCGTCAATGAGCAGTTCTTC
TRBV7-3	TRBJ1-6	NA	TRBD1	CASSLRTGFSYNSPLHF	TGTGCCAGCAGCTTAAGGACAGGGTTCTCCTATAATTCACCCCTCCACTTT
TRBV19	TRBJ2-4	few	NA	CASSIALGANIQYF	TGTGCCAGTAGTATAGCGCTGGGGGCAAACATTCAGTACTTC
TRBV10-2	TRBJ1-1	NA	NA	CASSEGGSVNTEAFF	TGCGCCAGCAGTGAGGGGGGATCTGTGAACACTGAAGCTTTCTTT
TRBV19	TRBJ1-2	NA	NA	CASSSQSGTPYGYTF	TGTGCCAGTAGTTCCCAATCCGGAACACCCTATGGCTACACCTTC
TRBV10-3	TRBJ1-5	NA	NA	CAISEGYIRNQPQHF	TGTGCCATCAGTGAGGGGTACATTAGGAATCAGCCCCAGCATTTT
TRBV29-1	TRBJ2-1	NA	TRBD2	CSVELGGRRLAGGDEQFF	TGCAGCGTTGAGTTAGGTGGGAGGAGGCTAGCGGGAGGAGACGAGCAGTTCTTC
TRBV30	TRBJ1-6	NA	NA	CAWTQGTLSSYNSPLHF	TGTGCCTGGACCCAGGGGACTTTGAGCTCCTATAATTCACCCCTCCACTTT
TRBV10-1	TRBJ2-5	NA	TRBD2	CASSLAGGDGETQYF	TGCGCCAGCAGTTTAGCGGGAGGTGATGGAGAGACCCAGTACTTC
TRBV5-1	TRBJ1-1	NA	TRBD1	CASSPQTGSVNTEAFF	TGCGCCAGCAGCCCCCAGACAGGGTCGGTTAACACTGAAGCTTTCTTT
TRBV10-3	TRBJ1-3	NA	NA	CAISESRGADLNTIYF	TGTGCCATCAGTGAGTCGAGGGGGGCAGATCTCAACACCATATATTTT
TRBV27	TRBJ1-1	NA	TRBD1	CASSVAGDSEAFF	TGTGCCAGCAGTGTAGCCGGGGACAGCGAAGCTTTCTTT
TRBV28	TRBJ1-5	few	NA	CASSLVGGNQPQHF	TGTGCCAGCAGTTTAGTGGGGGGAAATCAGCCCCAGCATTTT
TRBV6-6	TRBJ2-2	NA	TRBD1	CASSPFTGTGRNTGELFF	TGTGCCAGCAGTCCATTCACCGGGACAGGGAGGAACACCGGGGAGCTGTTTTTT
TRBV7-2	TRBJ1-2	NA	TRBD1	CASSFSTGDYGYTF	TGTGCCAGCAGCTTTAGTACAGGGGACTATGGCTACACCTTC
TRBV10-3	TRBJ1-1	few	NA	CAISGVGNIMNTEAFF	TGTGCCATCAGTGGGGTCGGTAACATTATGAACACTGAAGCTTTCTTT
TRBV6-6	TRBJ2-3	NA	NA	CATRAGEDTQYF	TGTGCCACTCGTGCTGGAGAGGATACGCAGTATTTT
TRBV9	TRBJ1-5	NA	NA	CASSVEGDSNQPQHF	TGTGCCAGCAGCGTAGAGGGGGACAGCAATCAGCCCCAGCATTTT
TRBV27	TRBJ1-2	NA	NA	CASSPTRGDGYTF	TGTGCCAGCAGCCCAACACGGGGCGATGGCTACACCTTC
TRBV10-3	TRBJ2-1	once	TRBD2	CAISDFTSGYNEQFF	TGTGCCATCAGTGATTTTACTAGCGGCTACAATGAGCAGTTCTTC
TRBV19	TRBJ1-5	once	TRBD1	CASSTRQGTDVVNQPQHF	TGTGCCAGTAGTACAAGACAGGGTACGGATGTAGTAAATCAGCCCCAGCATTTT
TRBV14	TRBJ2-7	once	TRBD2	CASSQDYYGSGRGSSYEQYF	TGTGCCAGCAGCCAAGATTATTACGGGAGCGGGAGGGGGTCCTCCTACGAGCAGTACTTC
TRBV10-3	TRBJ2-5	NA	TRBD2	CAISELWASGGIETQYF	TGTGCCATCAGTGAATTGTGGGCTAGCGGGGGTATTGAGACCCAGTACTTC
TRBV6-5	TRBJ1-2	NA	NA	CASRFFPGGNYGYTF	TGTGCCAGCAGATTTTTCCCGGGGGGTAACTATGGCTACACCTTC
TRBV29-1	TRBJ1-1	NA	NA	CSVGEGTEAFF	TGCAGCGTCGGGGAGGGTACTGAAGCTTTCTTT
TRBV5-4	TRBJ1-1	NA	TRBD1	CASSSTGTGNEAFF	TGTGCCAGCAGCTCGACCGGGACAGGAAATGAAGCTTTCTTT
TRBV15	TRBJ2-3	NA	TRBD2	CATSPGTSGRTDTQYF	TGTGCCACCAGCCCTGGGACTAGCGGACGCACAGATACGCAGTATTTT
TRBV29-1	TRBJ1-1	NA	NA	CSVNTRGGTTEAFF	TGCAGCGTTAACACCCGGGGGGGGACCACTGAAGCTTTCTTT
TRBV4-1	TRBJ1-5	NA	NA	CASSPHQVISNQPQHF	TGCGCCAGCAGCCCCCATCAGGTGATTAGCAATCAGCCCCAGCATTTT
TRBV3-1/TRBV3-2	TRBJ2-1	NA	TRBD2	CASSQLGGSGNEQFF	TGTGCCAGCAGCCAACTTGGCGGGAGCGGCAATGAGCAGTTCTTC
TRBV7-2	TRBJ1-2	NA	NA	CASSLNYLPTPYGYTF	TGTGCCAGCAGCCTTAATTATCTCCCAACCCCCTATGGCTACACCTTC
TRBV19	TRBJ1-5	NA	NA	CASSQQQHSNQPQHF	TGTGCCAGTAGCCAACAGCAACATAGCAATCAGCCCCAGCATTTT
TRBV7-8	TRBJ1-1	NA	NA	CASRSGVGNTEAFF	TGTGCCAGCAGATCGGGGGTTGGGAACACTGAAGCTTTCTTT
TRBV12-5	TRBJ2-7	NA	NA	CASGVDTPPYEQYF	TGTGCTAGTGGCGTGGACACCCCACCCTACGAGCAGTACTTC
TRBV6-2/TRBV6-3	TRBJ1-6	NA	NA	CASSRSVDSNSPLHF	TGTGCCAGCAGCCGATCCGTGGACAGCAATTCACCCCTCCACTTT
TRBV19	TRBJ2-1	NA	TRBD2	CASARSGRADEQFF	TGTGCCAGTGCCCGAAGCGGGAGGGCCGACGAGCAGTTCTTC
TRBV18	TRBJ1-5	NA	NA	CASSLRDPGDGNQPQHF	TGTGCCAGCTCACTTAGAGACCCAGGGGATGGCAATCAGCCCCAGCATTTT
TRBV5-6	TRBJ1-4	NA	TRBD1	CASSWSGQGNEKLFF	TGTGCCAGCAGCTGGTCGGGACAGGGAAATGAAAAACTGTTTTTT
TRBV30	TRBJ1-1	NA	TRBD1	CAWSADRDEAFF	TGTGCCTGGAGTGCGGACAGGGATGAAGCTTTCTTT
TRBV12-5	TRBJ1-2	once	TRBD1	CASGSPDRGFPGYTF	TGTGCTAGTGGTTCCCCCGACAGGGGGTTCCCTGGCTACACCTTC
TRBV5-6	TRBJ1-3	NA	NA	CASSSGHLSGNTIYF	TGTGCCAGCAGCTCAGGACACCTCTCTGGAAACACCATATATTTT
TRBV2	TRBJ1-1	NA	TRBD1	CASRRTGKKTEAFF	TGTGCCAGCAGGAGGACAGGGAAGAAAACTGAAGCTTTCTTT